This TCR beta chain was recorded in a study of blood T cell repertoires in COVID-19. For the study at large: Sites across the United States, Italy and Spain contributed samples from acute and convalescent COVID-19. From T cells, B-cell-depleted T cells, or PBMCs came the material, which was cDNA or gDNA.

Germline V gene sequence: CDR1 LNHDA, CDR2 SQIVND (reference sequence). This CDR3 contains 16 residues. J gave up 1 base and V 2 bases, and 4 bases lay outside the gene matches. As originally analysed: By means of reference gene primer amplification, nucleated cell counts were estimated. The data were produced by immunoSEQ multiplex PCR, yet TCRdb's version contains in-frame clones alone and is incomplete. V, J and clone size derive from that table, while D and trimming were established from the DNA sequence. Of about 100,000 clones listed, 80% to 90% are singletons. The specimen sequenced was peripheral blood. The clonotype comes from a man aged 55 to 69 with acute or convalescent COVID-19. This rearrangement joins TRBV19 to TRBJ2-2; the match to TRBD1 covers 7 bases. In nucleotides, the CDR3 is TGTGCCAGTAGTATAATCCGGGACAGGAACACCGGGGAGCTGTTTTTT. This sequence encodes CASSIIRDRNTGELFF.